The clone carrying this TCR beta chain occurred a few times. Antigen specificity is unknown. This entry comes from a study of T cells after yellow fever vaccination. Across the whole study: Any fraction with a low cell number was prepared using SMART-Seq v4 Ultra Low Input. Notes on the study in general: The study re-detected most primary-vaccination clones after the booster (roughly 96% CD4, approximately 88% CD8).

TCRdb passed the 5' RACE reads through MiXCR, listing each CDR3 protein once. The data show some 300,000 distinct CDR3 sequences, with 8.7% seen just once and approximately 3.3% held by the top ten. V lost 3 bases, J lost 4 bases, and 9 bases lay in between. The CDR3 totals 13 residues. The chain joins TRBV12-3 or TRBV12-4 to TRBJ1-1, with D perhaps TRBD1 (5 bases). The source was CD4+ T cells sorted from PBMCs, collected 5 days after the yellow fever booster vaccination. This clonotype originated in a man aged 18 to 35 who received the YFV17D yellow fever vaccine. CDR3 sequence: CASSFREGTEAFF. CDR3 nucleotides: TGTGCCAGCAGTTTCAGGGAGGGCACTGAAGCTTTCTTT.